This T cell receptor (beta chain) was recorded in a study of blood T cells in healthy people across ages. Study-wide results and limits: Older age went with lower TCR beta diversity per million T cells, in a roughly linear way. It was held that diversity estimates obtained from one million T cells represented underestimates.

In regard to this clonotype: The antigen remains undetermined.

Together with a sample-barcoded 5' primer, a J-beta primer mix was included in a second PCR lasting roughly 6 to 12 cycles. Each CDR3 protein gets one entry after TCRdb re-called the 5' RACE reads with MiXCR. The table includes approximately 760,000 distinct CDR3 sequences, about 25% detected once. The data also belong to a second study, concerning T cells of mothers and their children. From that second work: At a rate of approximately 1.5 ug per 15 ul, cDNA synthesis received all of the extracted RNA. Mothers gave over 8.5 million TCR beta CDR3 reads each, and children several million each.

The sample was blood. This TCR came from a boy between 10 and 17 years old in good health.

CDR3 DNA sequence: TGTGCCAGCAGCTTATCACTAGAAGAGACCCAGTACTTC. Residues: CASSLSLEETQYF. V is TRBV7-9 and J is TRBJ2-5; tentatively, D is TRBD2 (5 bases). V lost 2 bases and J 3 bases, leaving 7 bases between the germline ends. The CDR3 loop spans 13 amino acids. Germline assignment: CDR1 SEHNR and CDR2 FQNEAQ (reference sequence).